This T cell receptor (beta chain) was recorded in a study of control samples from healthy donors and cancer patients. The CDR3 has 15 residues. From germline, CDR1 is WSHSY and CDR2 SAAADI. V dropped 4 bases and J dropped 2 bases, with 12 bases sitting between them. Using immunoSEQ multiplex PCR, the repertoire was profiled, and TCRdb retains in-frame clones only, with some absent. The sample has some 150,000 clones; under 95% are singletons. The chain carries TRBV10-2 and TRBJ1-5, with unresolved D. The sequenced sample consisted of blood. The TCR originated in a man between 18 and 35 years old in good health. The DNA of the CDR3 is TGCGCCAGCAGTGTGCAGGCAGGAGGCAATCAGCCCCAGCATTTT. This translates into CASSVQAGGNQPQHF.